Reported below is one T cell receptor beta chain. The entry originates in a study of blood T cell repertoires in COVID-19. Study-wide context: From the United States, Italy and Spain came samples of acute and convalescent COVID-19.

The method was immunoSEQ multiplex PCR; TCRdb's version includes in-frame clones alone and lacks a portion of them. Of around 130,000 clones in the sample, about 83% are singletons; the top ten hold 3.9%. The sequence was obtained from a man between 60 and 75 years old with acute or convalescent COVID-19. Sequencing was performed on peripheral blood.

The CDR3 sequence: CASSQDGWAGGNSPLHF. The CDR3 region has the DNA TGCGCCAGCAGCCAAGATGGTTGGGCAGGGGGCAATTCACCCCTCCACTTT. The chain combines TRBV4-3 with TRBJ1-6; 8 positions match TRBD1. The trim removed 0 bases at V and 7 bases at J, leaving 8 bases unmatched. The CDR3 loop spans 17 amino acids. The germline V gene encodes CDR1 LGHNA and CDR2 YSLEER.